The present T cell receptor (beta chain) was sequenced within a study of technical replicates of blood from a few donors (dated by TCRdb to 2016 to 2017). Receptors were amplified or captured by the immunoSEQ multiplex PCR assay. TCRdb carries this immuneACCESS record with in-frame sequences only. Its versions omit some clonotypes, under half of them owing to an unresolved V gene in the studies checked, with the rest unexplained. For this sample the table gives nearly 95,000 clones, of which 90% to 96% were detected only once. The top ten clones comprise roughly 0.36% of the sample. A word on this clone: The antigen it binds to is not known. There are no base qualities to consult, and no much larger clone falls within one base.

The source material was T cells isolated from PBMCs. This TCR was recovered from a human donor in good health.

The CDR3 corresponds to CASSTAGNEQFF. Here is the DNA: TGTGCCAGCAGCACAGCGGGTAATGAGCAGTTCTTC. The sequence is built from TRBV13 and TRBJ2-1; matching of 6 bases hints at TRBD2 as the D gene. As encoded in the germline V gene (reference sequence), CDR1 is PRHDT while CDR2 is FYEKMQ. Between the V and J ends, shortened by 5 bases and 7 bases respectively, the junction contains 9 bases. The CDR3 sequence holds 12 residues, the cysteine and phenylalanine included. Left in the record is the CDR3 DNA by itself, 36 bases read in frame from the first base.